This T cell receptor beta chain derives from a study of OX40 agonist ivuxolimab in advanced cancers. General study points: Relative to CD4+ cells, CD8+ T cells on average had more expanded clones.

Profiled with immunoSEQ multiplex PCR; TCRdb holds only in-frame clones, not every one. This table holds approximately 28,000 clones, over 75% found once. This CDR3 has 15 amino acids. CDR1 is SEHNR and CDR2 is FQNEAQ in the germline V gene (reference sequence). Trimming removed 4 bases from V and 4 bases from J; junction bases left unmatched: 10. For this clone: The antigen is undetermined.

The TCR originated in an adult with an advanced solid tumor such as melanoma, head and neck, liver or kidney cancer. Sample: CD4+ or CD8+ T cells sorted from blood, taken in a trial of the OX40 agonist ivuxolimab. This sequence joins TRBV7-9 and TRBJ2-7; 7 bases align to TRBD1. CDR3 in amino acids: CASSSSDRVLYEQYF. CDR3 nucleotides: TGTGCCAGCAGCTCCAGCGACAGGGTGCTTTACGAGCAGTACTTC.